The table lists the clone carrying this T cell receptor beta chain with many counts. Its specificity is not known. The data were taken from a study of T cells in Graves' hyperthyroidism and ophthalmopathy. Findings of the study overall: In the blood, most expanded thyroid clonotypes above 0.001 appeared as well. Model output signaled ophthalmopathy a median 6.5 months ahead of onset.

Every diagnosis used clinical symptoms, serum thyroxine and TRAb, thyroid ultrasound and orbital computed tomography. The source of the PBMCs was less than 12 ml of fresh peripheral blood. The V gene's germline CDR1 is SGHAT and CDR2 FQNNGV. The CDR3 extends over 18 amino acids. Trimming took 5 bases from V and 2 from J; bases not matched to a gene: 12. From RNA transcripts, TCR beta CDR3 regions were amplified. A first-round RT-PCR of the TCR CDR3 used the HTBI primer set. TCRdb ran MiXCR on the multiplex PCR reads and lists one entry per CDR3 protein. The sample holds around 700,000 distinct CDR3 sequences, around 19% seen once.

The sequence derives from a woman aged 45-59 years with Graves' hyperthyroidism that later progressed to Graves' ophthalmopathy. Sample: blood. This chain links TRBV11-2 with TRBJ1-4; 9 positions agree with TRBD1. Here the CDR3 reads CASSRRRYRGRTNEKLFF. CDR3 sequence (DNA): TGTGCCAGCAGCCGTAGAAGGTACAGGGGGCGGACTAATGAAAAACTGTTTTTT.